The TCR delta chain under discussion was sequenced for a study of TRDV2 sequences in healthy donors (dated by TCRdb to the early 2020s). Study-wide context: Some 22 single-cell-derived gamma9delta2 T cell clones spanning the full range of antitumor activity were TCR-sequenced and traced within the bulk repertoire.

Notes on this clone: Its recognized antigen is unknown. Base qualities are not at hand, and no much larger clone is one base apart.

The germline V gene yields GEAIGNYY for CDR1 and EKD for CDR2. Unmatched junction bases come to 5, with V trimmed by 4 bases and J by 1 base. Including the terminal cysteine and phenylalanine, the CDR3 comprises 14 residues. This entry keeps only the CDR3 DNA: 42 bases, framed from base 1. The library came from PCR. Sequencer: Illumina MiSeq. From the authors' description of their analysis: When TRDV repertoire clonotype frequencies were reported, clonotypes represented by only a single read were excluded. Identical DNA sequences were merged into single rows after TCRdb reprocessed the public reads with CATT. What appears here as the V and J calls and clone size reflects TCRdb's work, not the paper's. Across this sample there are more than 2,000 delta-chain clones, with about three fifths seen only once. The top ten constitute over 12% of the sample. What the authors observed across the whole study: TCRdelta clonotypes of several highly reactive clones appeared rare, being undetectable in the bulk sequencing data of their donors. The observed TCRdelta repertoires were strongly focused, but the frequency of each clonotype showed no correlation with the antitumor functional potential of the corresponding clone.

Bulk sequencing of complete TCR delta chain (Vdelta2) repertoires was performed to track the frequency of functionally characterized gamma9delta2 T cell clones. The Dutch blood bank supplied purchased peripheral blood from anonymous healthy donors. All of the gamma9delta2 T cells analyzed in the study came from the peripheral blood of healthy donors. Here the chain combines TRDV2 and TRDJ1, with TRDD3 matching 7 junction bases. This TCR was sampled from a human donor in good health. The specimen sequenced was Vd2+ gamma-delta T cells from blood. The meaning of the sample's cell subset or site label: TCR Vdelta2-expressing (gamma9delta2) T cells. The CDR3 region reads CACDQWGSTDKLIF. The nucleotides are TGTGCCTGTGATCAATGGGGGAGCACCGATAAACTCATCTTT.